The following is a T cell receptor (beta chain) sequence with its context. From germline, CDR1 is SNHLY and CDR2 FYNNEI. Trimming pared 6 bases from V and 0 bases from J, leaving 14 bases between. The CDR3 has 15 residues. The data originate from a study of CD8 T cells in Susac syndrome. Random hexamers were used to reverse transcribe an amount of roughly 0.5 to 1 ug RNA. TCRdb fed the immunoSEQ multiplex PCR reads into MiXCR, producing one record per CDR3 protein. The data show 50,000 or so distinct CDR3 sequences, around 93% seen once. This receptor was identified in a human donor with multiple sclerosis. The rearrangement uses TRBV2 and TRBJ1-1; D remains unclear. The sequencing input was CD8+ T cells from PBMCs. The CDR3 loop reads CASRRSPDLNTEAFF. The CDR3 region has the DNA TGTGCCAGCAGACGAAGCCCGGACCTGAACACTGAAGCTTTCTTT. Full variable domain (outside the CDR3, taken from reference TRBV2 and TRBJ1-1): EPEVTQTPSHQVTQMGQEVILRCVPISNHLYFYWYRQILGQKVEFLVSFYNNEISEKSEIFDDQFSVERPDGSNFTLKIRSTKLEDSAMYFCASRRSPDLNTEAFFGQGTRLTVV.